This T cell receptor beta chain was captured by sequencing in a study of PD-1 blockade in classical Hodgkin lymphoma (dated by TCRdb to about 2020). Broadly, across the study: Nivolumab dosing was 3 mg/kg intravenously every 2 weeks, continuing until either disease progression or unacceptable toxicity. The study used CyTOF and TCR beta sequencing to define a peripheral blood immune signature of response to PD-1 blockade in classical Hodgkin lymphoma. Here is what the overall study found, with its caveats: The study was restricted to a single clinical trial cohort, and the causes of repertoire differences, possibly disease activity or prior therapy, were left undefined. CD4+ but not CD8+ TCR diversity rose significantly by C4D1 (p=0.0027 vs p=0.16), most apparent in complete responders (p=0.02). Baseline diversity similar to that of newly diagnosed patients was observed in trial patients achieving complete response, whereas significantly lower diversity was observed in partial responders and progressors. Baseline TCR diversity was reported to be lower in newly diagnosed patients than in healthy donors, and even lower in relapsed/refractory patients. Lower diversity was observed in patients in whom nivolumab was started less than 1 year after ASCT, and these patients were excluded from later analyses so that confounding by immune reconstitution would be avoided.

The Qiagen DNeasy kit was used to extract genomic DNA both from unsorted PBMCs and from the negatively selected CD4+ and CD8+ fractions. TCR beta CDR3 regions were amplified by immunoSEQ multiplex PCR using primers annealing to V and J segments. A synthetic immune receptor repertoire was used to minimize amplification bias, and any remaining bias was removed computationally after sequencing. Processing in the source paper ran as follows. Repertoire diversity was quantified as the Shannon entropy index using custom Python scripts. Unsorted, CD4+ and CD8+ repertoires were analyzed separately, except in combined analyses where CD4+ and CD8+ sequences were merged in silico. A clone counted as expanded when the clone's frequency after treatment rose at least 2-fold relative to C1D1, and clones undetected at baseline were given a pseudocount of 0.5. Clones with 0 or 1 copy at C1D1 were classified as singleton clones, and clones with 2 or more copies were classified as non-singleton clones. Clones expanded in unsorted samples were annotated as CD4+, CD8+ or unknown by matching protein sequences in sorted samples from the same patient. Wilcoxon tests on paired samples were used to test diversity changes from C1D1 to C4D1. TCRdb provides this immuneACCESS table in a form limited to in-frame rearrangements. Some clones are lacking; in checked studies, under half of them reflect an unresolved V gene, and why the rest are absent is not known. V and J calls and clone size are those listed in that table; D and trimming were worked out from the DNA. Counted in this sample were over 25,000 clones; roughly 82% of them appeared once. Roughly 11% of the sample goes to the ten largest clones.

As concerns this clone: Which antigen it targets is not known. It is likely a read error, because the conserved phenylalanine at the end of the CDR3 is missing.

The time point label of this sample denotes: cycle 2 day 1 (C2D1) of nivolumab. Every trial patient had relapsed following autologous stem cell transplantation, and prior brentuximab vedotin exposure was what differed among cohorts A, B and C. The trial cohort comprised some 60 patients with relapsed/refractory classical Hodgkin lymphoma whose best overall responses were complete response, partial response or progressive disease. In the multi-cohort phase II CheckMate 205 trial, trial patients received single-agent nivolumab. An independent review committee assessed best overall response using the 2007 International Working Group response criteria. Trial PBMCs were obtained immediately prior to nivolumab initiation (C1D1) and on therapy at cycle 2 day 1 and cycle 4 day 1. Peripheral blood was collected in 8 mL Vacutainer Cell Preparation Tubes, from which PBMCs were isolated by centrifugation and then cryopreserved.

The CDR3 is 12 residues long, ends included. The DNA shown is the 36-base CDR3, in frame from base 1. V is cut by 7 bases and J by 6 bases, and the space between the germline ends is 13 bases. CDR1 and CDR2 were assigned from the germline V gene (reference sequence) as SEHNR and FQNEAQ. This sequence uses TRBV7-9 and TRBJ2-7; D gene: possibly TRBD1, on 5 matching bases. The clonotype originates from a human donor with classical Hodgkin lymphoma. Here the sequenced sample was peripheral blood mononuclear cells (PBMCs), taken before the second cycle of nivolumab. In nucleotide form, the sequence is TGTGCCAGCAACATTCCAGGGTCCGAGCAGTACCTC. This sequence encodes CASNIPGSEQYL.